These 5 T cell receptor beta chains were all obtained from the same sample, sequenced in a study of blood T cell repertoires in COVID-19. The repertoire was sequenced with immunoSEQ multiplex PCR; TCRdb's copy has only in-frame clones and lacks some. Among tens of thousands of clones listed, more than 75% were seen once. The sample taken for sequencing was peripheral blood. These receptors were obtained from a human donor in a cohort sampled during active COVID-19.

The chain links TRBV2 to TRBJ2-2; TRBD2 aligns across 8 bases. The trim removed 0 bases at V and 6 bases at J, leaving 3 bases unmatched. This CDR3 spans 15 amino acids. Germline-derived CDR1 and CDR2 are SNHLY and FYNNEI. CDR3 sequence (DNA): TGTGCCAGCAGTGAAGCCGGGAGGGCCCCCGGGGAGCTGTTTTTT. It is translated as CASSEAGRAPGELFF.

The rearrangement links TRBV15 to TRBJ1-5; 8 nucleotides match TRBD1. This CDR3 has 19 amino acids. V lost 5 bases and J lost 0; bases outside the gene matches: 15. The germline V gene encodes CDR1 LNHNV and CDR2 YYDKDF (reference sequence). The CDR3 coding sequence is TGTGCCACCAGCCTAGACCCATGGGACAGGTCCTATAGCAATCAGCCCCAGCATTTT. Protein product: CATSLDPWDRSYSNQPQHF.

The J gene is TRBJ2-1, the V gene TRBV2; TRBD1 agrees at 9 bases. Germline CDR1 SNHLY, CDR2 FYNNEI. The trim removed 5 bases at V and 6 bases at J, leaving 8 bases unmatched. This CDR3 comprises 15 residues. CDR3 loop: CASSSLGQGINEQFF. In nucleotides, the CDR3 is TGTGCCAGCAGTTCTTTGGGACAGGGAATCAATGAGCAGTTCTTC.

This chain joins TRBV28 and TRBJ2-7, with D possibly matching TRBD2 (6 bases). Between the trimmed V and J ends, which lost 4 bases and 3 bases, there was a span of 16 bases. The CDR3 has 15 residues. Germline lookup yields CDR1 MDHEN and CDR2 SYDVKM. The CDR3 here is CASSSPRGKGYEQYF. The CDR3 nucleotides are TGTGCCAGCAGTTCCCCCCGGGGGAAGGGCTACGAGCAGTACTTC.

CDR3 bases: TGTGCCAGTAGTCGATACTACGGGACAGGGTTACAAGAGACCCAGTACTTC. Encoded protein: CASSRYYGTGLQETQYF. The V gene is TRBV19, the J gene TRBJ2-5; 9 bases are a match to TRBD1. The CDR3 spans 17 residues. J gave up 2 bases and V 5 bases, and 12 bases lay outside the gene matches. The germline V gene encodes CDR1 LNHDA and CDR2 SQIVND (reference sequence).